Listed below are T cell receptor beta chains from one sample, sequenced in a study of T-cell memory formation after mild COVID-19. TCRdb used MiXCR to reprocess the 5' RACE reads, holding one entry per CDR3 protein. The sample carries 300,000 to 400,000 distinct CDR3 sequences, about a sixth recorded once. Material: PBMCs or a T cell subset sorted from them (not recorded which). The receptors here all came from a man aged 18 to 30 who had mild COVID-19 (a few samples of this study predate the infection). Cell type and time point are not known. Each CDR3 is given with its conserved first and last residue. A D gene is named only where the DNA matches it firmly. Clone size, where shown, is once, few, many, or a class for clones that have expanded.

clone_size: few
d_call: TRBD2
v_call: TRBV2
j_call: TRBJ2-3
cdr3_aa: CASSGTSGATDTQYF
cdr3_nt: TGTGCCAGCAGCGGGACTAGCGGGGCCACAGATACGCAGTATTTT

clone_size: .
d_call: TRBD1
v_call: TRBV7-9
j_call: TRBJ1-1
cdr3_aa: CASSLGADRGATEAFF
cdr3_nt: TGTGCCAGCAGCTTAGGGGCTGACAGGGGGGCCACTGAAGCTTTCTTT

clone_size: .
d_call: .
v_call: TRBV7-2
j_call: TRBJ1-2
cdr3_aa: CASSLEGRVYGYTF
cdr3_nt: TGTGCCAGCAGCTTAGAGGGCCGGGTCTATGGCTACACCTTC

clone_size: few
d_call: .
v_call: TRBV6-2/TRBV6-3
j_call: TRBJ2-3
cdr3_aa: CASSDRVTDTQYF
cdr3_nt: TGTGCCAGCAGTGACAGAGTCACAGATACGCAGTATTTT

clone_size: .
d_call: TRBD1
v_call: TRBV7-2
j_call: TRBJ1-2
cdr3_aa: CASSPRGLLGYGYTF
cdr3_nt: TGTGCCAGCAGCCCCAGGGGGCTGCTGGGCTATGGCTACACCTTC

clone_size: .
d_call: .
v_call: TRBV20-1
j_call: TRBJ1-1
cdr3_aa: CSARLPGHGIGSVNTEAFF
cdr3_nt: TGCAGTGCTAGACTCCCGGGACACGGCATCGGTTCGGTGAACACTGAAGCTTTCTTT

clone_size: .
d_call: TRBD2
v_call: TRBV4-2
j_call: TRBJ2-1
cdr3_aa: CASRQTGTSACNEQFF
cdr3_nt: TGTGCCAGCAGGCAAACCGGGACTAGCGCCTGCAATGAGCAGTTCTTC

clone_size: .
d_call: TRBD2
v_call: TRBV2
j_call: TRBJ2-2
cdr3_aa: CASRGTSSDTGELFF
cdr3_nt: TGTGCCAGCAGAGGGACTAGCTCGGACACCGGGGAGCTGTTTTTT

clone_size: many
d_call: .
v_call: TRBV7-9
j_call: TRBJ2-1
cdr3_aa: CASSPNQGFSSYNEQFF
cdr3_nt: TGTGCCAGCAGCCCAAACCAGGGGTTCAGCTCCTACAATGAGCAGTTCTTC

clone_size: many
d_call: .
v_call: TRBV28
j_call: TRBJ1-1
cdr3_aa: CASNYRISMDFRNTEAFF
cdr3_nt: TGTGCCAGCAATTACAGGATTTCTATGGACTTTAGGAACACTGAAGCTTTCTTT

clone_size: .
d_call: .
v_call: TRBV20-1
j_call: TRBJ1-2
cdr3_aa: CSARDSRGQPYGYTF
cdr3_nt: TGCAGTGCTAGAGATAGCCGGGGTCAACCCTATGGCTACACCTTC

clone_size: many
d_call: .
v_call: TRBV7-2
j_call: TRBJ1-5
cdr3_aa: CASSLRAGVNQPQHF
cdr3_nt: TGTGCCAGCAGCTTAAGGGCAGGAGTCAATCAGCCCCAGCATTTT

clone_size: .
d_call: .
v_call: TRBV11-2
j_call: TRBJ2-1
cdr3_aa: CASGGVNYNEQFF
cdr3_nt: TGTGCCAGCGGAGGGGTGAACTACAATGAGCAGTTCTTC

clone_size: once
d_call: .
v_call: TRBV4-2
j_call: TRBJ1-4
cdr3_aa: CASSQDRPYENLFF
cdr3_nt: TGTGCCAGCAGCCAAGACAGACCCTATGAAAACCTGTTTTTT

clone_size: .
d_call: TRBD1
v_call: TRBV4-1
j_call: TRBJ1-3
cdr3_aa: CASSQPERRGSGNTIYF
cdr3_nt: TGCGCCAGCAGCCAACCGGAACGCAGGGGGTCTGGAAACACCATATATTTT

clone_size: .
d_call: TRBD2
v_call: TRBV7-9
j_call: TRBJ2-3
cdr3_aa: CASSPLLSASGDYSDTQYF
cdr3_nt: TGTGCCAGCAGCCCCCTTCTCTCGGCTAGCGGGGACTACTCAGATACGCAGTATTTT

clone_size: .
d_call: .
v_call: TRBV29-1
j_call: TRBJ1-5
cdr3_aa: CSVGWRAGQPQHF
cdr3_nt: TGCAGCGTGGGGTGGAGGGCGGGTCAGCCCCAGCATTTT

clone_size: .
d_call: TRBD1
v_call: TRBV6-5
j_call: TRBJ1-2
cdr3_aa: CASSYSRDRGIHGYTF
cdr3_nt: TGTGCCAGCAGTTACTCCCGGGACAGGGGTATTCATGGCTACACCTTC

clone_size: .
d_call: .
v_call: TRBV6-6
j_call: TRBJ1-2
cdr3_aa: CASSTHENYGYTF
cdr3_nt: TGTGCCAGCAGTACCCACGAGAACTATGGCTACACCTTC

clone_size: few
d_call: .
v_call: TRBV4-3
j_call: TRBJ2-2
cdr3_aa: CASSNRLNEELFF
cdr3_nt: TGCGCCAGCAGCAACCGACTCAACGAGGAGCTGTTTTTT